A selection of T cell receptor beta chains follows, all from one sample in a study of T-cell reconstitution after alpha-beta-depleted transplantation in children. MiXCR, run by TCRdb on the PCR reads, gives a single entry per CDR3 protein. The sample has approximately 800,000 distinct CDR3 sequences; approximately 15% are singletons. Sequencing used PBMCs, mostly from graft donor cells, obtained 360 days after TCRalphabeta/CD19-depleted stem cell transplant. The source is a male patient between 5 and 17 years old who had a stem cell transplant for acute lymphoblastic leukemia, so the T cells may come from the graft donor. Both conserved end residues are part of each CDR3. The D gene is left open where the match is weak.

d_call cdr3_length j_call v_call cdr3_aa
TRBD2 16 TRBJ2-1 TRBV5-1 CASSLGGTSGKNEQFF
TRBD2 18 TRBJ2-5 TRBV20-1 CSARDGSLAGGPSETQYF
. 16 TRBJ2-4 TRBV12-3/TRBV12-4 CASRKDQSSAKNIQYF
. 13 TRBJ1-2 TRBV30 CAWSVATAYGYTF
. 15 TRBJ2-7 TRBV10-3 CAISDPGLGFYEQYF
. 16 TRBJ1-4 TRBV5-4 CASSPNSGEDGEKLFF
. 12 TRBJ1-1 TRBV27 CASRPWGTEAFF
TRBD2 16 TRBJ2-1 TRBV5-6 CASSLTSGDPTNEQFF
. 16 TRBJ1-6 TRBV6-4 CASSDRGFSYNSPLHF
TRBD2 18 TRBJ2-1 TRBV11-1 CASSLGTSGPLTYNEQFF
. 15 TRBJ2-2 TRBV5-1 CASSGDGAHTGELFF
TRBD2 18 TRBJ2-1 TRBV5-6 CASRDRLAGDKSYNEQFF
. 13 TRBJ2-5 TRBV27 CASSFQEGETQYF
TRBD1 17 TRBJ1-2 TRBV4-1 CASSQTVPGTGGAGYTF
TRBD1 14 TRBJ2-1 TRBV12-5 CASGFNRGLNEQFF
. 13 TRBJ1-2 TRBV20-1 CSARAGRLGGYTF
. 15 TRBJ1-5 TRBV5-1 CASSLWPGYNQPQHF
. 15 TRBJ2-1 TRBV24-1 CATSGLPGYYNEQFF
. 13 TRBJ2-1 TRBV4-2 CASSQHRYNEQFF
. 16 TRBJ2-5 TRBV7-3 CASSLGIAGLRETQYF
TRBD2 16 TRBJ2-5 TRBV7-8 CASSITSGRYQETQYF
. 13 TRBJ1-1 TRBV5-1 CASSSGTEGEAFF
. 14 TRBJ1-1 TRBV12-3/TRBV12-4 CASSWGTLNTEAFF
TRBD1 14 TRBJ1-4 TRBV4-1 CASSTRDSNEKLFF
. 16 TRBJ2-1 TRBV5-6 CASSPPGLSSYNEQFF